One and the same sample provided the 9 T cell receptor beta chains below, sequenced in a study of blood T cell repertoires in COVID-19. Produced via immunoSEQ multiplex PCR; TCRdb's table is partial and in-frame only. This sample has approximately 160,000 clones, with 65% to 85% found just once. Sequenced: peripheral blood. Receptors originate from a woman over 75 with active or convalescent COVID-19.

The chain links TRBV6-2 or TRBV6-3 to TRBJ2-1; 11 bases are a match to TRBD2. Per the germline V gene, CDR1 is MNHEY and CDR2 is SVGEGT. The CDR3 has 15 amino acids. J was trimmed by 7 bases and V by 6 bases; bases with no gene match: 8. CDR3 residues: CASSKRLAGSNEQFF. The CDR3 DNA is TGTGCCAGCAGCAAGAGACTAGCGGGGAGTAATGAGCAGTTCTTC.

The CDR3 DNA sequence: TGTGCCAGTAGGTATGGGACAGGGAACACTGAAGCTTTCTTT. Translated, it gives CASRYGTGNTEAFF. The chain couples TRBV19 to TRBJ1-1; 8 bases are a match to TRBD1. The germline CDR1 and CDR2 sequences are LNHDA and SQIVND (reference sequence). The CDR3 runs 14 residues. With V trimmed by 6 bases and J by 1 base, 4 bases remained unmatched.

This chain links TRBV19 with TRBJ1-4; 9 bases agree with TRBD1. Germline V gives CDR1 LNHDA, CDR2 SQIVND (reference sequence). V gave up 4 bases and J gave up 3 bases; unmatched junction bases: 3. This CDR3 region has 15 residues. CDR3 nucleotides: TGTGCCAGTAGTACGAGACAGGGGGCTAATGAAAAACTGTTTTTT. This encodes CASSTRQGANEKLFF. The entire variable domain, with the rest obtained from reference TRBV19 and TRBJ1-4, is as follows: DGGITQSPKYLFRKEGQNVTLSCEQNLNHDAMYWYRQDPGQGLRLIYYSQIVNDFQKGDIAEGYSVSREKKESFPLTVTSAQKNPTAFYLCASSTRQGANEKLFFGSGTQLSVL.

This rearrangement joins TRBV4-3 to TRBJ1-4; TRBD1 might be the D (5 bases). CDR1 and CDR2 (germline): LGHNA, YSLEER. Trimming left V 3 bases short and J 0 bases short, with 8 bases between. This CDR3 has 15 residues. CDR3 DNA sequence: TGCGCCAGCAGCCATTTACAGGCAACTAATGAAAAACTGTTTTTT. Encoded protein: CASSHLQATNEKLFF.

This chain links TRBV19 with TRBJ2-1, with D possibly TRBD2 on 6 matching bases. V lost 1 base, J lost 2 bases, and 21 bases lay in between. The CDR3 length is 19 residues. Germline V gene lookup returns CDR1 LNHDA and CDR2 SQIVND (reference sequence). The CDR3: CASSIVSGRRGGTYNEQFF. The CDR3 DNA sequence: TGTGCCAGTAGTATAGTCTCAGGGCGACGTGGGGGGACCTACAATGAGCAGTTCTTC. The variable domain in full, completed from reference TRBV19 and TRBJ2-1, reads DGGITQSPKYLFRKEGQNVTLSCEQNLNHDAMYWYRQDPGQGLRLIYYSQIVNDFQKGDIAEGYSVSREKKESFPLTVTSAQKNPTAFYLCASSIVSGRRGGTYNEQFFGPGTRLTVL.

The rearrangement links TRBV11-3 to TRBJ2-7, with D possibly matching TRBD1 (6 bases). Trimming took off 9 bases at V and 2 bases at J, with 20 bases between the two ends. This CDR3 comprises 15 residues. Germline V gene lookup returns CDR1 SGHNT and CDR2 YENEEA. CDR3 coding DNA: TGTGCCAGTACCCCGGGACACCAAACCCCCTACGAGCAGTACTTC. It yields the protein CASTPGHQTPYEQYF.

V and J are TRBV6-1 and TRBJ1-2; weak D call: TRBD1 (6 bases). The CDR3 is made up of 13 amino acids. V was trimmed by 2 bases and J by 3 bases, leaving 7 bases between them. The germline V gene encodes CDR1 MNHNS and CDR2 SASEGT. The CDR3 sequence: CASSESGDYGYTF. DNA of the CDR3: TGTGCCAGCAGTGAATCAGGGGACTATGGCTACACCTTC.

This chain's CDR3 is CASSQGTPYGYTF. The CDR3 nucleotides are TGTGCCAGCAGCCAAGGGACACCCTATGGCTACACCTTC. The chain uses TRBV7-8 and TRBJ1-2, with D tentatively TRBD1 (6 bases). V was trimmed by 5 bases and J by 4 bases, leaving 11 bases between them. This CDR3 has 13 residues. Germline V gene lookup returns CDR1 SGHVS and CDR2 FQNEAQ.

This chain uses TRBV29-1 with TRBJ1-1; D uncertain. Trimming removed 6 bases from V and 8 bases from J, with 16 bases in between. Germline V gene lookup returns CDR1 SQVTM and CDR2 ANQGSEA. CDR3 length: 12 amino acids. The CDR3 DNA follows: TGCAGCGTCTCCACCGGCCCCGGGGAAGCTTTCTTT. It codes for CSVSTGPGEAFF.